This T cell receptor beta chain is drawn from a study of cytomegalovirus exposure and HLA in healthy donors. About the research overall: Out of about 179 million T cells, an earlier analysis found roughly 100 million unique TCR beta sequences in total. Study observations and caveats: CMV serostatus stood as the only immune exposure information on hand. A link between a missense DCLRE1C variant and TCR beta V- and J-gene trimming emerged from a later analysis. Data from an earlier analysis indicated that most TCR beta V segments were productive either about 87% or about 30% of the time.

Points on this clone: Its cognate antigen is unknown.

The germline V gene has CDR1 SEHNR and CDR2 FQNEAQ (reference sequence). The CDR3 extends over 16 amino acids. The V and J ends lost 3 bases and 6 bases, in that order; junction bases with no gene match: 9. The PCR was carried out with 60 Vbeta primers and 13 Jbeta primers. TCRdb's table, derived via immunoSEQ multiplex PCR, lists solely in-frame clones and lacks some. The sample includes approximately 150,000 clones, roughly four fifths of them seen just once. The V gene is TRBV7-9, the J gene TRBJ1-5; the match to TRBD1 covers 9 bases. What was sequenced was PBMCs. This TCR was recovered from a woman aged 55-70 years in good health and CMV-seropositive. The CDR3 DNA reads as TGTGCCAGCAGCTTGGAAACCGGGACAGGGACTCAGCCCCAGCATTTT. Protein sequence: CASSLETGTGTQPQHF. Based on the CDR3 plus reference TRBV7-9 and TRBJ1-5, the full variable domain is DTGVSQNPRHKITKRGQNVTFRCDPISEHNRLYWYRQTLGQGPEFLTYFQNEAQLEKSRLLSDRFSAERPKGSFSTLEIQRTEQGDSAMYLCASSLETGTGTQPQHFGDGTRLSIL.